This is a list of T cell receptor beta chains from one sample in a study of cytomegalovirus exposure and HLA in healthy donors. Here immunoSEQ multiplex PCR was the method, and the copy in TCRdb shows in-frame clones only, minus some. Here the sample spans 100,000 to 150,000 clones, 94% being singletons. Input material: PBMCs. These receptors were collected from a woman between 18 and 30 years old in good health and CMV-seronegative. The CDR3 runs from the conserved cysteine through the conserved F or W. D genes are given only for firm matches. Part of the rows lack a size; the others show once, few, many or a class for expanded clones.

cdr3_length	v_call	j_call	d_call	clone_size	cdr3_aa	cdr3_nt
14	TRBV6-1	TRBJ2-7	TRBD1	NA	CASRDRGSSYEQYF	TGTGCCAGCAGGGACAGGGGGAGCTCCTACGAGCAGTACTTC
14	TRBV6-6	TRBJ2-1	NA	NA	CASSYLTSVHEQFF	TGTGCCAGCAGTTACTTGACTAGTGTCCATGAGCAGTTCTTC
14	TRBV6-5	TRBJ2-7	NA	NA	CASRAPRGTYEQYF	TGTGCCAGCAGAGCCCCCAGGGGAACCTACGAGCAGTACTTC
14	TRBV27	TRBJ1-4	NA	NA	CASSSHPEGEKLFF	TGTGCCAGCAGTTCACACCCCGAGGGTGAAAAACTGTTTTTT
19	TRBV30	TRBJ2-7	TRBD1	NA	CAWSPQSRDRLISTYEQYF	TGTGCCTGGAGTCCCCAGTCCCGGGACAGGTTGATCTCGACTTACGAGCAGTACTTC
13	TRBV11-2	TRBJ2-7	NA	NA	CASSSPGIYEQYF	TGTGCCAGCAGCTCCCCAGGGATCTACGAGCAGTACTTC
17	TRBV19	TRBJ1-2	TRBD1	few	CASSIQPPGQGNYGYTF	TGTGCCAGTAGTATTCAACCCCCGGGACAGGGAAACTATGGCTACACCTTC
13	TRBV27	TRBJ1-1	TRBD1	NA	CASRRDRGDEAFF	TGTGCCAGCCGACGGGACAGGGGCGATGAAGCTTTCTTT
14	TRBV2	TRBJ1-3	NA	NA	CASRLTVSGNTIYF	TGTGCCAGCAGGTTGACAGTCTCTGGAAACACCATATATTTT
14	TRBV5-6	TRBJ1-4	NA	NA	CASSSVGRVGELFF	TGTGCCAGCAGCTCGGTGGGTCGGGTTGGTGAACTGTTTTTT
15	TRBV13	TRBJ1-3	NA	NA	CASSWGGSSGNTIYF	TGTGCCAGCAGCTGGGGGGGGAGCTCTGGAAACACCATATATTTT
12	TRBV2	TRBJ1-2	NA	few	CASSPLDYGYTF	TGTGCCAGCAGTCCCCTAGACTATGGCTACACCTTC
14	TRBV10-3	TRBJ2-1	TRBD2	NA	CAIGREGAYNEQFF	TGTGCCATCGGACGGGAGGGCGCCTACAATGAGCAGTTCTTC
16	TRBV5-1	TRBJ2-1	TRBD2	NA	CASSLGLAVIWDEQFF	TGCGCCAGCAGCTTAGGACTAGCGGTCATTTGGGATGAGCAGTTCTTC
15	TRBV7-9	TRBJ1-2	NA	NA	CASSFGGESGYGYTF	TGTGCCAGCAGCTTTGGAGGGGAGAGTGGCTATGGCTACACCTTC
15	TRBV27	TRBJ2-6	TRBD1	NA	CASGTGPSGANVLTF	TGTGCCAGCGGGACAGGGCCCTCTGGGGCCAACGTCCTGACTTTC
15	TRBV18	TRBJ2-5	TRBD1	once	CASSLLQGVRETQYF	TGTGCCAGCTCCTTACTACAGGGGGTTCGGGAGACCCAGTACTTC
15	TRBV27	TRBJ2-1	NA	NA	CASSLYGGRYNEQFF	TGTGCCAGCAGTTTGTACGGGGGTCGCTACAATGAGCAGTTCTTC
17	TRBV14	TRBJ1-5	TRBD1	NA	CASSTYLMTGRNQPQHF	TGTGCCAGCAGCACATACCTCATGACAGGGCGGAATCAGCCCCAGCATTTT
17	TRBV4-1	TRBJ1-1	NA	NA	CASSQDASITRDTEAFF	TGCGCCAGCAGCCAAGACGCCTCCATTACTCGGGACACTGAAGCTTTCTTT
13	TRBV5-6	TRBJ2-7	TRBD1	NA	CASSPWTGGEQYF	TGTGCCAGCAGCCCCTGGACAGGGGGTGAGCAGTACTTC
14	TRBV9	TRBJ2-1	NA	NA	CASSVGLHVNEQFF	TGTGCCAGCAGCGTAGGACTACACGTTAATGAGCAGTTCTTC
13	TRBV28	TRBJ1-2	NA	NA	CASRHPARRLNTF	TGTGCCAGCAGACACCCCGCCCGCAGGTTAAACACCTTC
14	TRBV5-1	TRBJ2-1	NA	NA	CASSGASSYNEQFF	TGCGCCAGCAGCGGGGCGAGCTCCTACAATGAGCAGTTCTTC
14	TRBV5-1	TRBJ1-4	NA	NA	CASSLAGANEKLFF	TGCGCCAGCAGCTTGGCAGGGGCTAATGAAAAACTGTTTTTT
13	TRBV9	TRBJ2-3	NA	NA	CASSVGTADTQYF	TGTGCCAGCAGCGTAGGGACTGCAGATACGCAGTATTTT
13	TRBV28	TRBJ2-7	NA	NA	CASSLDLSREQYF	TGTGCCAGCAGCCTAGACTTGAGTAGGGAGCAGTACTTC
16	TRBV18	TRBJ2-1	TRBD2	NA	CASSINSGRGYNEQFF	TGTGCCAGCTCCATTAATAGCGGGAGGGGCTACAATGAGCAGTTCTTC
17	TRBV10-3	TRBJ2-7	NA	NA	CAISESKLLGTRYEQYF	TGTGCCATCAGTGAGTCCAAGTTACTAGGAACTCGCTACGAGCAGTACTTC
14	TRBV30	TRBJ1-1	TRBD1	NA	CAWREGTGRTEAFF	TGTGCCTGGAGGGAAGGGACAGGGAGAACTGAAGCTTTCTTT
13	TRBV10-1	TRBJ1-6	NA	NA	CASSGQINSPLHF	TGCGCCAGCAGCGGACAGATTAATTCACCCCTCCACTTT
14	TRBV7-6	TRBJ2-7	TRBD2	NA	CASNNGLGIYEQYF	TGTGCCAGCAACAACGGACTAGGGATCTACGAGCAGTACTTC
17	TRBV5-1	TRBJ2-1	NA	NA	CASSPGPSALTYNEQFF	TGCGCCAGCAGCCCAGGGCCTAGCGCTCTTACCTACAATGAGCAGTTCTTC
17	TRBV7-2	TRBJ1-1	TRBD1	once	CASSLASQGAGNTEAFF	TGTGCCAGCAGCTTAGCGTCCCAGGGGGCAGGGAACACTGAAGCTTTCTTT
14	TRBV28	TRBJ2-7	NA	NA	CASSEVPLFYEQYF	TGTGCCAGCAGTGAGGTTCCCCTCTTCTACGAGCAGTACTTC
14	TRBV14	TRBJ2-7	NA	NA	CASSPLSGSYEQYF	TGTGCCAGCAGCCCGCTGAGCGGCTCCTACGAGCAGTACTTC
16	TRBV28	TRBJ1-4	NA	NA	CASSPPGKATNEKLFF	TGTGCCAGCAGTCCGCCGGGGAAGGCAACTAATGAAAAACTGTTTTTT
12	TRBV10-1	TRBJ2-1	NA	NA	CASSGTRGQQFF	TGCGCCAGCAGTGGAACACGCGGCCAGCAGTTCTTC
20	TRBV27	TRBJ1-2	TRBD1	NA	CASSSASRDRPLDIPYGYTF	TGTGCCAGCAGTTCCGCGTCCCGGGACAGGCCCCTAGATATCCCCTATGGCTACACCTTC
15	TRBV5-4	TRBJ2-3	TRBD1	NA	CASSLDQGAADTQYF	TGTGCCAGCAGCTTGGACCAGGGGGCTGCAGATACGCAGTATTTT
16	TRBV25-1	TRBJ1-2	NA	NA	CASSESRGTTNYGYTF	TGTGCCAGCAGTGAGTCAAGGGGAACGACTAACTATGGCTACACCTTC